This record covers a single T cell receptor (beta chain). TCRdb ran MiXCR on the 5' RACE reads and lists one entry per CDR3 protein. The table shows more than 200,000 distinct CDR3 sequences, with roughly 15% occurring only once. This specimen belongs to a study of T-cell memory formation after mild COVID-19. CDR3 length equals 13 residues. Germline V gives CDR1 SGHTA, CDR2 FQGNSA. Trimming removed 7 bases from V and 4 bases from J, with 13 bases in between. This TCR derives from a man aged 18 to 29 who had mild COVID-19 (a few samples of this study predate the infection). Cell type and time point are not known. Input material: PBMCs or a T cell subset sorted from them (not recorded which). The chain joins TRBV7-2 to TRBJ1-1; D unclear. Written as DNA, the CDR3 is TGTGCCAGCAACCCTGGACGGAGCACTGAAGCTTTCTTT. It translates to CASNPGRSTEAFF. Full variable domain (remainder filled in from reference TRBV7-2 and TRBJ1-1): GAGVSQSPSNKVTEKGKDVELRCDPISGHTALYWYRQSLGQGLEFLIYFQGNSAPDKSGLPSDRFSAERTGGSVSTLTIQRTQQEDSAVYLCASNPGRSTEAFFGQGTRLTVV.